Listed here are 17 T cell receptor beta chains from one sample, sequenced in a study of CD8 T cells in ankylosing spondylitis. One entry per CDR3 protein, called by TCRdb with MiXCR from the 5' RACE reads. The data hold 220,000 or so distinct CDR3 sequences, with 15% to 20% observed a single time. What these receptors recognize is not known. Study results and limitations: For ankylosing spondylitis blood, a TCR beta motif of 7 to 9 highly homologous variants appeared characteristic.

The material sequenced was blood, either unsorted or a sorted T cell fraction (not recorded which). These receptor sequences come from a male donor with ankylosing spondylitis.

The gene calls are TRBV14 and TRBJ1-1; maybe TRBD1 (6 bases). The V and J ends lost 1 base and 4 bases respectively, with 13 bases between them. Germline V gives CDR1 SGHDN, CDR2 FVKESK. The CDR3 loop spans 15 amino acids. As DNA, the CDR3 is TGTGCCAGCAGCCAAGGTCGGGGGGCGGTCACTGAAGCTTTCTTT. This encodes CASSQGRGAVTEAFF.

CDR3 sequence (DNA): TGCAGTGCTAGTCCAGCGGGAGCGTCTCGGCCTACGTCCGAGCAGTACTTC. Protein product: CSASPAGASRPTSEQYF. This chain uses TRBV20-1 with TRBJ2-7; 8 bases map to TRBD2. The CDR3 length is 17 residues. The germline V gene encodes CDR1 DFQATT and CDR2 SNEGSKA (reference sequence). V gave up 3 bases and J gave up 6 bases; unmatched junction bases: 19.

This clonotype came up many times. CDR3 sequence (DNA): TGTGCCTGGACCTTGGGGGGTAGCGGGATCACCTTC. Protein: CAWTLGGSGITF. The genes are TRBV30 and TRBJ1-2, with D tentatively TRBD1 (5 bases). The germline V and J ends were trimmed by 4 bases and 13 bases, with 19 bases remaining between them. The CDR3 is made up of 12 amino acids. Germline lookup yields CDR1 GTSNPN and CDR2 SVGIG (reference sequence). The whole variable domain, filled in from reference TRBV30 and TRBJ1-2, reads SQTIHQWPATLVQPVGSPLSLECTVEGTSNPNLYWYRQAAGRGLQLLFYSVGIGQISSEVPQNLSASRPQDRQFILSSKKLLLSDSGFYLCAWTLGGSGITFGSGTRLTVV.

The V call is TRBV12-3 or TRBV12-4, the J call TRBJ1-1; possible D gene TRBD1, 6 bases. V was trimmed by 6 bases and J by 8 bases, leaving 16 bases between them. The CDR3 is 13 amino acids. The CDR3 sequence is CASSPWGTGEAFF. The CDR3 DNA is TGTGCCAGCAGCCCCTGGGGTACAGGGGAAGCTTTCTTT.

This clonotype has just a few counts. This CDR3 reads CASSYTRAEAFF. The CDR3 nucleotides are TGTGCCAGCAGCTACACGAGGGCGGAAGCTTTCTTT. V is TRBV7-9 and J is TRBJ1-1, with no clear D. Germline V gives CDR1 SEHNR, CDR2 FQNEAQ (reference sequence). The CDR3 covers 12 residues. V lost 4 bases to trimming and J lost 8 bases, with 11 bases between them.

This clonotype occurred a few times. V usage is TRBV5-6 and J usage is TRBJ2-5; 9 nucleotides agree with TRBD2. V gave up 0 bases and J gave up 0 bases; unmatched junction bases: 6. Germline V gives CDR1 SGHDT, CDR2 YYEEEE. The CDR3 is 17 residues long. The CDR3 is CASSLVLAGVYQETQYF. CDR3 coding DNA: TGTGCCAGCAGCTTGGTTTTAGCGGGGGTGTACCAAGAGACCCAGTACTTC.

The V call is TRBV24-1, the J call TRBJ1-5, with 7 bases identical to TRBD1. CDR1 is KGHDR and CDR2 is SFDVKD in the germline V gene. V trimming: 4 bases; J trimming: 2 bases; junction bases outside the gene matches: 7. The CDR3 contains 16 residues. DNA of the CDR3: TGTGCCACCAGTGAAGAGCACAGGGGCGGCAATCAGCCCCAGCATTTT. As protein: CATSEEHRGGNQPQHF.

CDR3 sequence (DNA): TGCAGCGTTGAGGGACTAGCGGGAGGGTATTACGAGCAGTACTTC. It specifies CSVEGLAGGYYEQYF. The rearrangement joins TRBV29-1 to TRBJ2-7; 16 bases are shared with TRBD2. Per the germline V gene, CDR1 is SQVTM and CDR2 is ANQGSEA. This CDR3 region has 15 residues. The J segment lost 4 bases and the V segment lost 3 bases, leaving 3 bases of the junction unmatched.

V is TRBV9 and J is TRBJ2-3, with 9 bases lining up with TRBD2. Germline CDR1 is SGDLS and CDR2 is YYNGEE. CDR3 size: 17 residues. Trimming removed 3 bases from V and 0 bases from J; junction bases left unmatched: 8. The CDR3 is CASSGSGGTTSTDTQYF. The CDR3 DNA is TGTGCCAGCAGCGGAAGCGGGGGGACGACTAGCACAGATACGCAGTATTTT.

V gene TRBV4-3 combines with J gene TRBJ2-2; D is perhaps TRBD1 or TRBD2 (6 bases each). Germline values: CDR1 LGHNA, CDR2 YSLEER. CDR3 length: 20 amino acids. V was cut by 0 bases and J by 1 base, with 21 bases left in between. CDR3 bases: TGCGCCAGCAGCCAAGATCCTGGCAGGGGCGGGATGGGGAACACCGGGGAGCTGTTTTTT. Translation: CASSQDPGRGGMGNTGELFF.

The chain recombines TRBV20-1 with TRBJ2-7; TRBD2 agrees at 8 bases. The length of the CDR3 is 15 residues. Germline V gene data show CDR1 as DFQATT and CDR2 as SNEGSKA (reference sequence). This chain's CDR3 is CSKVGAAGVMYEQYF. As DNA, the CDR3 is TGCAGCAAGGTCGGGGCAGCGGGAGTGATGTACGAGCAGTACTTC.

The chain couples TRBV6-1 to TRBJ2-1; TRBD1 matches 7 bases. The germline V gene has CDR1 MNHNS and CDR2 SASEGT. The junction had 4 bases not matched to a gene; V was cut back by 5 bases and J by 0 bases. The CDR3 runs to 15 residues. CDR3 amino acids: CASSPGTVSYNEQFF. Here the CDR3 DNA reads TGTGCCAGCAGTCCCGGGACAGTCTCCTACAATGAGCAGTTCTTC.

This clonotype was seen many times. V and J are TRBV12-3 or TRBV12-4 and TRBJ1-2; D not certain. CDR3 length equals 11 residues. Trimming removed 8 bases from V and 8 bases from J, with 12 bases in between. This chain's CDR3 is CASGDIRGYTF. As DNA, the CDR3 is TGTGCCAGCGGAGACATCCGGGGCTACACCTTC.

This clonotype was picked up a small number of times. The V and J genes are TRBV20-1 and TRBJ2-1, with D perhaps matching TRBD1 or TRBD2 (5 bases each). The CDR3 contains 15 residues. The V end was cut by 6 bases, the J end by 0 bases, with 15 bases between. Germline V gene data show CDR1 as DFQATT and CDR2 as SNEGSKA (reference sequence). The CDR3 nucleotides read TGCAGTGCAGAGCCGGGACGGAACTCCTACAATGAGCAGTTCTTC. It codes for CSAEPGRNSYNEQFF.

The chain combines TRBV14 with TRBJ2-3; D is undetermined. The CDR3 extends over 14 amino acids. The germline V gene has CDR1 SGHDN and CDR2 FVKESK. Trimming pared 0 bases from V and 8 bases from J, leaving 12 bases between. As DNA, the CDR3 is TGTGCCAGCAGCCAAGATCCGTGGGTATCTACGCAGTATTTT. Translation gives CASSQDPWVSTQYF.

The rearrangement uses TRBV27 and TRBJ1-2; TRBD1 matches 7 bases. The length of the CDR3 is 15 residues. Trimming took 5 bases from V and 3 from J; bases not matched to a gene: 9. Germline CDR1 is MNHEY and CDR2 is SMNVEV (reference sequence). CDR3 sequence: CASSLSGGAYYGYTF. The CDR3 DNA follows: TGTGCCAGCAGTCTGTCAGGGGGTGCTTACTATGGCTACACCTTC.

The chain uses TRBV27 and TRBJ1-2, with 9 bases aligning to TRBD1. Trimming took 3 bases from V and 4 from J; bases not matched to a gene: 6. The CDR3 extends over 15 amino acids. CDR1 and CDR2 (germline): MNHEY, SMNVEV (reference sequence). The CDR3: CASSFTTGGGYGYTF. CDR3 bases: TGTGCCAGCAGTTTTACTACAGGGGGCGGCTATGGCTACACCTTC.